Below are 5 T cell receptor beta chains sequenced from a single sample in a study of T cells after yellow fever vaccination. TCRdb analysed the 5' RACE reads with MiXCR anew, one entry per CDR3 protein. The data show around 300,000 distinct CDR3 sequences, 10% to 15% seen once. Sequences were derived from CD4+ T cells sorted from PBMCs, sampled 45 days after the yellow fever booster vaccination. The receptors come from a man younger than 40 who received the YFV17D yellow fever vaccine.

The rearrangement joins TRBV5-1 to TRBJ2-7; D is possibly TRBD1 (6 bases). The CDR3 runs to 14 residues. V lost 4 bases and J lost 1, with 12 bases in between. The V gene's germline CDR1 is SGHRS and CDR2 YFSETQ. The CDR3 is CASSPDSRSYEQYF. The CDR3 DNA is TGCGCCAGCAGCCCGGACAGCCGATCCTACGAGCAGTACTTC.

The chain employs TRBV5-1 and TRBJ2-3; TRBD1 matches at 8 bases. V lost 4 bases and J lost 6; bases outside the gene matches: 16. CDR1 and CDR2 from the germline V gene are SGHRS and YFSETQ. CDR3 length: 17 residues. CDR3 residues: CASSPHGQGSFLDTQYF. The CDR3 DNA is TGCGCCAGCAGCCCCCACGGACAGGGTTCCTTCTTGGATACGCAGTATTTT.

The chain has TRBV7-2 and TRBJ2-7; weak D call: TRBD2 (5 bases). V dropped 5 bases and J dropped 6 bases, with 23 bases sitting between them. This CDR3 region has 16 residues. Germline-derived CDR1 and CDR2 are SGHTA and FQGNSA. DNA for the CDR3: TGTGCCAGCAGCACCGCGCGCGGGTTGAGGACGGGCGAGCAGTACTTC. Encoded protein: CASSTARGLRTGEQYF.

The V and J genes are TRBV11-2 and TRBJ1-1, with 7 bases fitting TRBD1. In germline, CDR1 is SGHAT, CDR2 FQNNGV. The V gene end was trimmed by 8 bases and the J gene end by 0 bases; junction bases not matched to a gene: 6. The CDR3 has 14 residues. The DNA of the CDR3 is TGTGCCAGCCGCCCGGACAGGCTGAACACTGAAGCTTTCTTT. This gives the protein CASRPDRLNTEAFF.

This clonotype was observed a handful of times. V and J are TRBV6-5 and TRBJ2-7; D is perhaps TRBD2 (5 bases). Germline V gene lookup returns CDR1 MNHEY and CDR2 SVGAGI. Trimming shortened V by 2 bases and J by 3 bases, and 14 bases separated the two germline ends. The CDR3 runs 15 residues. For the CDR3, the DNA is TGTGCCAGCAGTTACCGCCGGGAACTATACTACGAGCAGTACTTC. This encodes CASSYRRELYYEQYF.